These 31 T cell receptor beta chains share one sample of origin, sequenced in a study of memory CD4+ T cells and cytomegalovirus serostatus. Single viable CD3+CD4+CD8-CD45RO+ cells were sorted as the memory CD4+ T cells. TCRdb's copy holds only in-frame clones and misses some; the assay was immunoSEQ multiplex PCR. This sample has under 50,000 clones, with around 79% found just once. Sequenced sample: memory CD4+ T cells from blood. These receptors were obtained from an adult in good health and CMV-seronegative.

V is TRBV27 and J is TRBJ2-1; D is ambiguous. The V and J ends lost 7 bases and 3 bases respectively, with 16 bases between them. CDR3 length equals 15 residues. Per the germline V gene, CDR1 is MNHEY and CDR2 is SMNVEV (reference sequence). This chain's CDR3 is CASTNEGPLYNEQFF. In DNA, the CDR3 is TGTGCCAGCACCAATGAAGGCCCTCTCTACAATGAGCAGTTCTTC.

The CDR3 loop reads CASSDAGLIQETQYF. The DNA for the CDR3 is TGTGCCAGCAGTGATGCGGGCCTAATTCAAGAGACCCAGTACTTC. This chain connects TRBV6-1 to TRBJ2-5, with D tentatively TRBD2 (5 bases). The V end lost 3 bases, the J end lost 2 bases, and 13 bases lay between the germline ends. Germline-derived CDR1 and CDR2 are MNHNS and SASEGT. The CDR3 totals 15 residues.

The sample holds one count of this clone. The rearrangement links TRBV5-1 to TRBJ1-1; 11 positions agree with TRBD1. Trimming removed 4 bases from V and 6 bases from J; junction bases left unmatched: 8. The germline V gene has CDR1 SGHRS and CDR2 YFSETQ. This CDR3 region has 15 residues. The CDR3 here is CASSEGRGQGAEAFF. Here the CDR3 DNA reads TGCGCCAGCAGCGAAGGCCGGGGACAGGGGGCTGAAGCTTTCTTT.

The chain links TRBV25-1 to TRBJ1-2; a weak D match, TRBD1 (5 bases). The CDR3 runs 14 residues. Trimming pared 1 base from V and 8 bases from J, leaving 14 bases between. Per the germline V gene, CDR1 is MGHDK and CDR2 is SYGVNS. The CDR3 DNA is TGTGCCAGCAGTGAATTAGGGGAGGAGAAGGGCTACACCTTC. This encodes CASSELGEEKGYTF.

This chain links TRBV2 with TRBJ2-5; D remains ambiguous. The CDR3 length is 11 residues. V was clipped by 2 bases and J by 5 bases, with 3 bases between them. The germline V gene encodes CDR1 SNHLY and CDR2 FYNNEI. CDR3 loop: CASSELETQYF. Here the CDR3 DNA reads TGTGCCAGCAGTGAACTGGAGACCCAGTACTTC.

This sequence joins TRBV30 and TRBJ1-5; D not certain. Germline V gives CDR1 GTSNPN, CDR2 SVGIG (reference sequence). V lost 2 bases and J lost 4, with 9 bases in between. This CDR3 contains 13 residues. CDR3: CAWSNDINQPQHF. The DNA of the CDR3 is TGTGCCTGGAGTAACGACATAAATCAGCCCCAGCATTTT.

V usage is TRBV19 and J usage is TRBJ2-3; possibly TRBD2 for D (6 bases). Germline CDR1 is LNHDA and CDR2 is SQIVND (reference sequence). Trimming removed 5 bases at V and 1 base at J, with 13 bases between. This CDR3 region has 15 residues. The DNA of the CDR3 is TGTGCCAGTAGTGGGAGACTAGTGGGCACAGATACGCAGTATTTT. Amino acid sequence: CASSGRLVGTDTQYF.

CDR3 sequence reads: CASSLGDRGVEKLFF. CDR3 nucleotides: TGCGCCAGCAGCTTGGGAGACAGGGGAGTAGAAAAACTGTTTTTT. The rearrangement links TRBV5-1 to TRBJ1-4; TRBD1 matches 8 bases. Germline CDR1 reads SGHRS; CDR2 reads YFSETQ. There are 15 residues in the CDR3. V shed 0 bases and J 8 bases; nucleotides not matched to a gene: 6.

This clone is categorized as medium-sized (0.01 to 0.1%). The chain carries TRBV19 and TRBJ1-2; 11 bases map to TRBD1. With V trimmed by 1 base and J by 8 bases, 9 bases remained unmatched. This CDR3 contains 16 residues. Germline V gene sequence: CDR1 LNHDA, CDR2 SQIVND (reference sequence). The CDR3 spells CASSIGTGGTLKGYTF. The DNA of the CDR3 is TGTGCCAGTAGTATAGGGACAGGGGGCACCCTTAAAGGCTACACCTTC.

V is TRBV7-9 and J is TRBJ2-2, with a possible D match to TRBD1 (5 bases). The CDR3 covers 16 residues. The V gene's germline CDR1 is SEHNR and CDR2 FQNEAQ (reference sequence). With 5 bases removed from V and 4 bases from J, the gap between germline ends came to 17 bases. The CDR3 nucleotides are TGTGCCAGCAGCCAGATTAGGGGTTCAGGCACCGGGGAGCTGTTTTTT. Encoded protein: CASSQIRGSGTGELFF.

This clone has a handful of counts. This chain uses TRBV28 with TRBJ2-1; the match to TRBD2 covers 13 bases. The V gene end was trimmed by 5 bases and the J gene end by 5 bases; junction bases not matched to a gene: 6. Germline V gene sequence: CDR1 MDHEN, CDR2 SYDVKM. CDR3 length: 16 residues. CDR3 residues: CASSTTGTSGDNEQFF. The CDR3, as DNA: TGTGCCAGCAGTACGACCGGGACTAGCGGGGACAATGAGCAGTTCTTC.

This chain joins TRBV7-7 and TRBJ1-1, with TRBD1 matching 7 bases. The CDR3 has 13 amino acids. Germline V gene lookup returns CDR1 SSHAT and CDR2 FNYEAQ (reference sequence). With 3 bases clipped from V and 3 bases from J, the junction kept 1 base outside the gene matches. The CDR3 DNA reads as TGTGCCAGCAGCTTTGACAGGGACACTGAAGCTTTCTTT. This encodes CASSFDRDTEAFF.

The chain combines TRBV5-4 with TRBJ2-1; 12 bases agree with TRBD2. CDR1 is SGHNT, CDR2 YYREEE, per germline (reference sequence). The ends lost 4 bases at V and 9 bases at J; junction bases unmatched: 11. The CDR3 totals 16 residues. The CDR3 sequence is CASSPPLAGGQGEQFF. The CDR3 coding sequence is TGTGCCAGCAGCCCGCCGCTAGCGGGGGGGCAGGGTGAGCAGTTCTTC.

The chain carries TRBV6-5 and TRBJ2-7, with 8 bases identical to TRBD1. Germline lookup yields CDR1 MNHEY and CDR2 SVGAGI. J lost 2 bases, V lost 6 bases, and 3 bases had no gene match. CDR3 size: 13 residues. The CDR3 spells CASRGQGTYEQYF. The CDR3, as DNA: TGTGCCAGCAGAGGACAGGGAACCTACGAGCAGTACTTC.

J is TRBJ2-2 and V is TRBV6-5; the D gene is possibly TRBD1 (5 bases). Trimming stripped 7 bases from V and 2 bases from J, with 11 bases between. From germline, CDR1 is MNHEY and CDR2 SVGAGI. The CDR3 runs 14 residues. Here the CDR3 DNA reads TGTGCCAGCACCCGACAGAGAAACACCGGGGAGCTGTTTTTT. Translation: CASTRQRNTGELFF.

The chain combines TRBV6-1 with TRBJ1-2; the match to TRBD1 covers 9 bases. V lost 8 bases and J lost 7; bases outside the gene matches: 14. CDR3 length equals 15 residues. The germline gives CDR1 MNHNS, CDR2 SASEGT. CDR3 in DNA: TGTGCCAGCCACCTGGATTTTCAGACAGGGGGTGGCTACACCTTC. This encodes CASHLDFQTGGGYTF.

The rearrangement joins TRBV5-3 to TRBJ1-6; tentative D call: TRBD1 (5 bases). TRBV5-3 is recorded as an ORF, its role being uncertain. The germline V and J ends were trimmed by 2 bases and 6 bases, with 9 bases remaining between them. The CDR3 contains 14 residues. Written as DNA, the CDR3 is TGTGCCAGAAGCTTAGAAAGGGGTAATTCACCCCTCCACTTT. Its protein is CARSLERGNSPLHF.

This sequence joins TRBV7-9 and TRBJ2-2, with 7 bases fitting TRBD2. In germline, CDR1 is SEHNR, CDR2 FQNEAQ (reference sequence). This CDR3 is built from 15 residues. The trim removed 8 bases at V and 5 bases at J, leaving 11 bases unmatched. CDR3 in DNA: TGTGCCAGCGGCCCAGCGGGGAGGGCAACCGGGGAGCTGTTTTTT. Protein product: CASGPAGRATGELFF.

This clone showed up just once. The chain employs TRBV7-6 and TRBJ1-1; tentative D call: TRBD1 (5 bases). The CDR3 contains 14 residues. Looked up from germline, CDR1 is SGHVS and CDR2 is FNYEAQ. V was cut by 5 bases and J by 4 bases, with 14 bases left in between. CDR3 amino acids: CASSPDRGGTEAFF. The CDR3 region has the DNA TGTGCCAGCAGCCCCGACCGGGGCGGCACTGAAGCTTTCTTT.

In DNA, the CDR3 is TGTGCCACCAGCAGAACGCGGTCGGGGGGACGCCCCCATACGCAGTATTTT. This translates into CATSRTRSGGRPHTQYF. The rearrangement uses TRBV15 and TRBJ2-3; 7 positions match TRBD2. This CDR3 is 17 amino acids long. J gave up 7 bases and V 2 bases, and 15 bases lay outside the gene matches. Germline V lookup: CDR1 LNHNV, CDR2 YYDKDF (reference sequence).

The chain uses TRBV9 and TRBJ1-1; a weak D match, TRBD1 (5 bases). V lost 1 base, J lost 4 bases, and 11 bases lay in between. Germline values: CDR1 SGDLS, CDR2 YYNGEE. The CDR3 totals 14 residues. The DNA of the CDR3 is TGTGCCAGCAGCGTACTCGACAGAGCCACTGAAGCTTTCTTT. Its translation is CASSVLDRATEAFF.

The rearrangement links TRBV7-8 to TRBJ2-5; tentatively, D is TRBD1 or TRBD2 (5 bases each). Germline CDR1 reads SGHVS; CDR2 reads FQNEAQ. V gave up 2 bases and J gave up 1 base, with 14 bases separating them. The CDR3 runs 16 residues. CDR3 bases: TGTGCCAGCAGCTTATTTCTGGGGGATCCCCAAGAGACCCAGTACTTC. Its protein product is CASSLFLGDPQETQYF.

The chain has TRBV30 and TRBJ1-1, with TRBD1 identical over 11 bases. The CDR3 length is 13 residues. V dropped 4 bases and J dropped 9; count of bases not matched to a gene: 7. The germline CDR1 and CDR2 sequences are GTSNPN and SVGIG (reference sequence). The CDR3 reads CAWIVRDRGKAFF. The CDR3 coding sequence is TGTGCCTGGATTGTACGGGACAGGGGGAAAGCTTTCTTT.

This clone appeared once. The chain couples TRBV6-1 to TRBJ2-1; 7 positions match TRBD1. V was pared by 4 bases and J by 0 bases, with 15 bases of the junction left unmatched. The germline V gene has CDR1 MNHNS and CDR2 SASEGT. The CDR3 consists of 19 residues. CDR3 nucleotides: TGTGCCAGCAGTGCCCGTTCTTCCGGGACAGTCAGCTCCTACAATGAGCAGTTCTTC. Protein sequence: CASSARSSGTVSSYNEQFF.

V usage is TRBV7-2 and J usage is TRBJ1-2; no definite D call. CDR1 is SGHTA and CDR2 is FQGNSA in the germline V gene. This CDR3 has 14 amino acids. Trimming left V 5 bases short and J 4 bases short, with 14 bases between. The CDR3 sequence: CASSPGDGFYGYTF. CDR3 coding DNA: TGTGCCAGCAGCCCCGGTGATGGTTTCTATGGCTACACCTTC.

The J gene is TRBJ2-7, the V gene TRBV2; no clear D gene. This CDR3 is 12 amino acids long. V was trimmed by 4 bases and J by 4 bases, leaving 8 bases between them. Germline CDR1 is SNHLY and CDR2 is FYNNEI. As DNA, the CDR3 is TGTGCCAGCAGTGGGTCCGGATACGAGCAGTACTTC. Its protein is CASSGSGYEQYF.

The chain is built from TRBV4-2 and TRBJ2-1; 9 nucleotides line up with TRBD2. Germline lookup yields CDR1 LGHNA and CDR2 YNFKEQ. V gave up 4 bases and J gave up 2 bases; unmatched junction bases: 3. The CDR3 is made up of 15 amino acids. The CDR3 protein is CASSLSGGTYNEQFF. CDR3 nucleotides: TGTGCCAGCAGCCTGAGCGGGGGGACCTACAATGAGCAGTTCTTC.

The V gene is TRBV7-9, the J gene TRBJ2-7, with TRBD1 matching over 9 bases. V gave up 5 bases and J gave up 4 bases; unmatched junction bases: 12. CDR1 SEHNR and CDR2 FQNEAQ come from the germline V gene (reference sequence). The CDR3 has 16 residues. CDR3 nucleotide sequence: TGTGCCAGCAGCCCGGGGGGACAGGGTAATTGGTACGAGCAGTACTTC. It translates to CASSPGGQGNWYEQYF.

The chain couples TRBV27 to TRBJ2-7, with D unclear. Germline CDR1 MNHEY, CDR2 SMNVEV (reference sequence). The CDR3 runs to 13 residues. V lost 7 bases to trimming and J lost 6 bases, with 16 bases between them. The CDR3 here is CASIGQRLGEQYF. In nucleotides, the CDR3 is TGTGCCAGCATAGGGCAGAGGTTGGGCGAGCAGTACTTC.

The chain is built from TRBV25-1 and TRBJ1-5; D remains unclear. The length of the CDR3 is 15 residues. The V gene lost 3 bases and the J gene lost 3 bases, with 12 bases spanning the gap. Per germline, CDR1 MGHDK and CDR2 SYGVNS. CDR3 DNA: TGTGCCAGCAGTGATAAGGATCAGGTCAATCAGCCCCAGCATTTT. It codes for CASSDKDQVNQPQHF.

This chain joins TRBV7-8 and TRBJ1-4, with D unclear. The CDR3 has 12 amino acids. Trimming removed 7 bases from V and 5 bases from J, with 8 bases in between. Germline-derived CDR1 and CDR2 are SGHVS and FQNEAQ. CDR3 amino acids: CASNAGNEKLFF. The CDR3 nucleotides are TGTGCCAGCAACGCAGGAAATGAAAAACTGTTTTTT. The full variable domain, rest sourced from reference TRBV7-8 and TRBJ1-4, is GAGVSQSPRYKVAKRGQDVALRCDPISGHVSLFWYQQALGQGPEFLTYFQNEAQLDKSGLPSDRFFAERPEGSVSTLKIQRTQQEDSAVYLCASNAGNEKLFFGSGTQLSVL.